This record concerns one TCR beta chain sequence. Clones were sequenced by immunoSEQ multiplex PCR, and TCRdb holds only the in-frame ones, with some missing. Of over 250,000 clones listed, 82% were seen once; the top ten hold 5%. The data derive from a study of blood T cell repertoires in COVID-19. The source is a man in his forties who had been exposed to COVID-19. Sequenced material: PBMCs or T cells enriched from blood (not recorded which).

The CDR3 region has the DNA TGTGCCAGCAGTTATCGGGACACCATGAACACTGAAGCTTTCTTT. Encoded protein: CASSYRDTMNTEAFF. This chain connects TRBV6-5 to TRBJ1-1; tentatively, D is TRBD1 (6 bases). This CDR3 is built from 15 residues. Deletions cut 3 bases from V and 0 bases from J, with 11 bases between. Germline values: CDR1 MNHEY, CDR2 SVGAGI.